This T cell receptor (beta chain) derives from a study of CD8+CD57+ T cells in acquired aplastic anemia. Across the whole study: Where healthy donors were concerned, CD4+ cells averaged approximately 9.8 million reads.

For this clonotype: Antigen specificity is unknown.

TCR beta VDJ and CDR3 were profiled, and genomic DNA was the template. TCRdb analysed the reads with MiXCR anew, one entry per CDR3 protein. The sample lists hundreds of thousands of distinct CDR3 sequences; 55% to 70% were seen once. Broader study findings: The CD8+ Simpson's diversity of patients and controls was not significantly different. It was found that approximately 29 CD8+ CDR3 sequences were shared between patients and controls.

In germline, CDR1 is DFQATT, CDR2 SNEGSKA (reference sequence). Trimming removed 3 bases from V and 3 bases from J, with 11 bases in between. This CDR3 region has 13 residues. The sequence derives from a human donor in good health, serving as a control. V and J are TRBV20-1 and TRBJ1-2; D is unclear. Sample: sorted CD4+, CD8+, or CD8+CD57+ T cells (not recorded which) from PBMCs. CDR3 sequence: CSASPTGDYGYTF. The CDR3 DNA is TGCAGTGCTAGTCCCACCGGGGACTATGGCTACACCTTC.